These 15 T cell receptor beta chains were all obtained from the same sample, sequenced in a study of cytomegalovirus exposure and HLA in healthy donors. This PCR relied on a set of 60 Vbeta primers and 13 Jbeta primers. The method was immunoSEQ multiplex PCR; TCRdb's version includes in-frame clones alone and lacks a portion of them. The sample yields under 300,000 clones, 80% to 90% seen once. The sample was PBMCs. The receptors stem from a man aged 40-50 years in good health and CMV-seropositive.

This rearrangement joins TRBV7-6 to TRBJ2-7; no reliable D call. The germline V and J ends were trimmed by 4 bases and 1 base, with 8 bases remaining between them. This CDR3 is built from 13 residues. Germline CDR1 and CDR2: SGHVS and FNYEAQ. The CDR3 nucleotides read TGTGCCAGCAGCTGGCATGTATCCTACGAGCAGTACTTC. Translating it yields CASSWHVSYEQYF.

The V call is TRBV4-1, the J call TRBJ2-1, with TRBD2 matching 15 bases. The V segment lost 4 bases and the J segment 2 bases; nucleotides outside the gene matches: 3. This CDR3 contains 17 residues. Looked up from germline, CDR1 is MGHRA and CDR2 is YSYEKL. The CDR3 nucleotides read TGCGCCAGCAGCCCGGGACTAGCGGGAGGAACCTACAATGAGCAGTTCTTC. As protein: CASSPGLAGGTYNEQFF.

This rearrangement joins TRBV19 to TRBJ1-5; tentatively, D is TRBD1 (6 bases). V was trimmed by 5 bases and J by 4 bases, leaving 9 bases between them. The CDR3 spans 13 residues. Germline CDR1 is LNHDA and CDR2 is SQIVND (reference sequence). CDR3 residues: CASSDTGNQPQHF. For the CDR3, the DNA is TGTGCCAGTAGTGATACAGGGAATCAGCCCCAGCATTTT.

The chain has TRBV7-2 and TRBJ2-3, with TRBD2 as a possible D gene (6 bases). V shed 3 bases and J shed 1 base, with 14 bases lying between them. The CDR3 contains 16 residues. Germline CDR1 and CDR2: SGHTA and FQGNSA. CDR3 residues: CASSFLSAGRTDTQYF. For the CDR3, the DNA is TGTGCCAGCAGCTTTCTAAGCGCGGGACGCACAGATACGCAGTATTTT.

The CDR3 here is CASSPPRENSYEQYF. CDR3 nucleotides: TGTGCCAGCAGCCCCCCCCGGGAAAACTCCTACGAGCAGTACTTC. The genes are TRBV7-8 and TRBJ2-7; possible D gene TRBD2, 5 bases. This CDR3 has 15 residues. The ends were cut back, 5 bases at V and 0 bases at J, with 14 bases in the middle. Germline lookup yields CDR1 SGHVS and CDR2 FQNEAQ.

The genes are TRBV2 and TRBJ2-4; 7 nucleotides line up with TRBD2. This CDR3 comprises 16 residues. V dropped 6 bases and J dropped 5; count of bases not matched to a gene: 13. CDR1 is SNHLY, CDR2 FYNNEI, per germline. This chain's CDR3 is CASRRLGASGENIQYF. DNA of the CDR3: TGTGCCAGCAGGCGGCTCGGGGCTAGCGGCGAAAACATTCAGTACTTC.

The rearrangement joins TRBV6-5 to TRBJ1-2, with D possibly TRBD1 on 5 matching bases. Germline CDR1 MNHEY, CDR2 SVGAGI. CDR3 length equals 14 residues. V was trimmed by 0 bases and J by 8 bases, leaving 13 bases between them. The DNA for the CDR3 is TGTGCCAGCAGTTACTCGATGGGGGGTCGGGGCTACACCTTC. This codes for CASSYSMGGRGYTF.

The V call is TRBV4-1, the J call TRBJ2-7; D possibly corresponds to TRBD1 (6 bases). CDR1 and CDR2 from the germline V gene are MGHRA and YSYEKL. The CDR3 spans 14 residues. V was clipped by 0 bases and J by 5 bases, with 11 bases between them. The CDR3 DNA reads TGCGCCAGCAGCCAAGATGTGGGACATCACGAGCAGTACTTC. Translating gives CASSQDVGHHEQYF.

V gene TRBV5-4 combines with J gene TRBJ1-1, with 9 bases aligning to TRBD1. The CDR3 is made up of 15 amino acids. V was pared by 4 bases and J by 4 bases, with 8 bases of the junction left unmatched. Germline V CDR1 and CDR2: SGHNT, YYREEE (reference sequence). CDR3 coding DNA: TGTGCCAGCAGCCCCCGGGACAGGGAAGCCACTGAAGCTTTCTTT. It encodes CASSPRDREATEAFF.

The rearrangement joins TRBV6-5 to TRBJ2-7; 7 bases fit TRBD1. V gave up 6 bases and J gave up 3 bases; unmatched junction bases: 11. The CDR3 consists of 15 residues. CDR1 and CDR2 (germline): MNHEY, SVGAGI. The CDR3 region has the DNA TGTGCCAGCAGAATTACAGGGGTGGGCTACTACGAGCAGTACTTC. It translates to CASRITGVGYYEQYF.

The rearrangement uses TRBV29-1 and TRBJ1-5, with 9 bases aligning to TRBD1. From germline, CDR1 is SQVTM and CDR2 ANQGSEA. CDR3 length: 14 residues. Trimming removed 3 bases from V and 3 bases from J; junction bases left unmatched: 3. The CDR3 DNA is TGCAGCGTTGAGGGGACAGGGCCCAATCAGCCCCAGCATTTT. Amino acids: CSVEGTGPNQPQHF.

This CDR3 reads CASGRLAGANEQFF. The CDR3 region has the DNA TGTGCCAGCGGCCGACTAGCGGGAGCCAATGAGCAGTTCTTC. The chain is built from TRBV7-2 and TRBJ2-1, with TRBD2 identical over 12 bases. Trimming cost V 8 bases and J 6 bases; bases outside gene matches: 5. CDR1 is SGHTA, CDR2 FQGNSA, per germline. This CDR3 contains 14 residues.

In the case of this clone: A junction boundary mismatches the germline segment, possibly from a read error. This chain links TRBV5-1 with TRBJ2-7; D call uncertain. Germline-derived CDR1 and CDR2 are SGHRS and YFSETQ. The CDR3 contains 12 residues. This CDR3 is CVSSLDGLEQYF. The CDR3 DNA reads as TGCGTCAGCAGCTTGGATGGCCTCGAGCAGTACTTC.

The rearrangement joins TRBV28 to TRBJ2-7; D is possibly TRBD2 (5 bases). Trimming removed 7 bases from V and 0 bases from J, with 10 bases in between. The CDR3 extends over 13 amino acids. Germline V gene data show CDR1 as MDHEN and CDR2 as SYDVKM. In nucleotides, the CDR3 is TGTGCCAGCACCAGCGGTCGCTCCTACGAGCAGTACTTC. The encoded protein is CASTSGRSYEQYF.

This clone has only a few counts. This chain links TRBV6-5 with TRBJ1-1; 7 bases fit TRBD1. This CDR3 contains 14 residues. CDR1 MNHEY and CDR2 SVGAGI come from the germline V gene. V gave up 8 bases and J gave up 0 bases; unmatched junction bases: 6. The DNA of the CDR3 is TGTGCCAGCTACCCGGGACAGATGAACACTGAAGCTTTCTTT. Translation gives CASYPGQMNTEAFF.